The 22 T cell receptor beta chains presented below share a single source sample, sequenced in a study of T cells after yellow fever vaccination (dated by TCRdb to the late 2010s). This sample's treatment or condition label indicates: live attenuated yellow fever vaccine strain. Library construction relied on 5' RACE. Sequencing instrument: Illumina HiSeq 2500. Clones were called with MiXCR by TCRdb after fastp trimmed the public reads at Q25, and only in-frame beta chains were retained. CDR3 protein duplicates are merged, each entry listing the most common genes and DNA. The table for this sample lists 300,000 to 400,000 distinct CDR3 sequences; more than 8.5% of them were counted only once. The top ten hold over 15% of the sample. The material sequenced was PBMCs, taken on the day of the first yellow fever vaccination. These receptors were collected from a man aged 18 to 30 who received the YFV17D yellow fever vaccine.

This clonotype was picked up many times. J is TRBJ1-5 and V is TRBV4-2; 7 bases are a match to TRBD1. V gave up 1 base and J gave up 5 bases; unmatched junction bases: 5. The CDR3 sequence is 15 residues long. From germline, CDR1 is LGHNA and CDR2 YNFKEQ. The CDR3 reads CASSQGVTGDQPQHF. For the CDR3, the DNA is TGTGCCAGCAGCCAAGGCGTAACAGGGGATCAGCCCCAGCATTTT.

This chain uses TRBV6-4 with TRBJ1-6; D not certain. The CDR3 covers 15 residues. Trimming removed 7 bases from V and 6 bases from J, with 16 bases in between. Germline V gene sequence: CDR1 MRHNA, CDR2 SNTAGT. The CDR3 DNA is TGTGCCAGCACCCTAACGGGAGGGAGTAATTCACCCCTCCACTTT. This gives the protein CASTLTGGSNSPLHF.

This clonotype was picked up a small number of times. The chain links TRBV30 to TRBJ2-1; D may correspond to TRBD1 or TRBD2 (5 bases each). This CDR3 comprises 13 residues. With 2 bases removed from V and 5 bases from J, the gap between germline ends came to 10 bases. Germline assignment: CDR1 GTSNPN and CDR2 SVGIG (reference sequence). For the CDR3, the DNA is TGTGCCTGGAGTTCGGGGCGGGACAATGAGCAGTTCTTC. Amino acids: CAWSSGRDNEQFF.

This sequence joins TRBV3-1 and TRBJ1-1; D gene uncertain. V lost 1 base and J 0 bases, leaving 6 bases between the germline ends. The CDR3 loop spans 14 amino acids. Germline V gene data show CDR1 as LGHDT and CDR2 as YNNKEL (reference sequence). The CDR3 region is CASSQVAVNTEAFF. For the CDR3, the DNA is TGTGCCAGCAGCCAAGTGGCGGTGAACACTGAAGCTTTCTTT.

This chain links TRBV12-3 or TRBV12-4 with TRBJ2-2; 10 positions match TRBD2. V lost 11 bases and J lost 6; bases outside the gene matches: 15. The CDR3 is made up of 16 amino acids. The CDR3 sequence: CAASPGGLAFPGELFF. DNA of the CDR3: TGTGCCGCCAGCCCCGGGGGACTAGCGTTTCCCGGGGAGCTGTTTTTT.

This clonotype has a handful of counts. The gene calls are TRBV6-5 and TRBJ2-3; D uncertain. The germline CDR1 and CDR2 sequences are MNHEY and SVGAGI. With 6 bases removed from V and 1 base from J, the gap between germline ends came to 5 bases. The CDR3 has 12 residues. This CDR3 is CASRTRTDTQYF. CDR3 in DNA: TGTGCCAGCAGAACTCGCACAGATACGCAGTATTTT.

The sample holds a few counts of this clonotype. This rearrangement joins TRBV7-9 to TRBJ2-7; possibly TRBD2 for D (5 bases). Germline-derived CDR1 and CDR2 are SEHNR and FQNEAQ (reference sequence). The CDR3 loop spans 16 amino acids. Trimming cost V 3 bases and J 3 bases, with 18 bases left between them. The CDR3 DNA reads as TGTGCCAGCAGCTTCCCCACTAGGGCGTACGTCTACGAGCAGTACTTC. Its translation: CASSFPTRAYVYEQYF. The full variable domain, in which reference TRBV7-9 and TRBJ2-7 provide the parts outside the CDR3, is DTGVSQNPRHKITKRGQNVTFRCDPISEHNRLYWYRQTLGQGPEFLTYFQNEAQLEKSRLLSDRFSAERPKGSFSTLEIQRTEQGDSAMYLCASSFPTRAYVYEQYFGPGTRLTVT.

This clonotype was detected only a few times. This sequence joins TRBV24-1 and TRBJ2-1, with D possibly matching TRBD1 (6 bases). Germline V gene lookup returns CDR1 KGHDR and CDR2 SFDVKD. V shed 4 bases and J shed 0 bases, with 12 bases lying between them. The CDR3 has 16 residues. Written as DNA, the CDR3 is TGTGCCACCAGTGAGGGCACAGGGCTCTCCTACAATGAGCAGTTCTTC. This sequence encodes CATSEGTGLSYNEQFF.

The rearrangement joins TRBV5-1 to TRBJ2-7; 9 nucleotides line up with TRBD1. The V gene end was trimmed by 5 bases and the J gene end by 6 bases; junction bases not matched to a gene: 9. The V gene's germline CDR1 is SGHRS and CDR2 YFSETQ. This CDR3 has 14 amino acids. The CDR3 is CASSKGQGPSEQYV. The CDR3 nucleotides read TGCGCCAGCAGTAAGGGACAGGGTCCGTCCGAGCAGTACGTC.

This clonotype was counted many times. The chain couples TRBV14 to TRBJ2-1; 11 bases fit TRBD2. V dropped 5 bases and J dropped 10; count of bases not matched to a gene: 22. The CDR3 is 19 residues long. The germline V gene has CDR1 SGHDN and CDR2 FVKESK. The CDR3 reads CASSLSPGLAVPLNVEQFF. The CDR3 DNA sequence: TGTGCCAGCAGCTTATCCCCGGGACTAGCGGTCCCCCTCAATGTGGAGCAGTTCTTC.

The gene calls are TRBV11-2 and TRBJ1-1; D remains unclear. Trimming removed 1 base from V and 3 bases from J, with 9 bases in between. Germline V gene sequence: CDR1 SGHAT, CDR2 FQNNGV. This CDR3 has 14 amino acids. The CDR3 loop is CASSLVSGDTEAFF. The CDR3 nucleotides are TGTGCCAGCAGCTTAGTCTCTGGGGACACTGAAGCTTTCTTT.

This clonotype was counted a few times. The chain links TRBV7-2 to TRBJ2-3; 7 bases agree with TRBD2. CDR1 and CDR2 (germline): SGHTA, FQGNSA. This CDR3 is 17 amino acids long. Trimming removed 3 bases from V and 4 bases from J; junction bases left unmatched: 13. CDR3 sequence: CASSFLKRGDGSDTQYF. CDR3 in DNA: TGTGCCAGCAGCTTCCTCAAGCGGGGTGACGGGTCAGATACGCAGTATTTT.

This clonotype was counted a few times. The chain combines TRBV15 with TRBJ1-2; TRBD1 agrees at 9 bases. The CDR3 covers 15 residues. Germline CDR1 reads LNHNV; CDR2 reads YYDKDF (reference sequence). V lost 1 base, J lost 5 bases, and 5 bases stayed unmatched. The CDR3: CATSRAGDRDYGYTF. In DNA, the CDR3 is TGTGCCACCAGCAGAGCCGGGGACAGGGATTATGGCTACACCTTC.

As to this clonotype: Here the CDR3 omits its conserved ending phenylalanine or tryptophan, so a read error is the likely source. The DNA is omitted, as the CDR3 cannot be located on it reliably, and the CDR3 follows TCRdb's listing. V and J are TRBV5-1 and TRBJ2-7. Germline loops: CDR1 SGHRS, CDR2 YFSETQ. Including both end residues, the CDR3 is 8 amino acids long. CDR3 residues: CASSLVRS.

The chain couples TRBV7-8 to TRBJ1-2; D is uncertain. The CDR3 consists of 16 residues. Germline V gives CDR1 SGHVS, CDR2 FQNEAQ. Trimming shortened V by 4 bases and J by 0 bases, and 15 bases separated the two germline ends. The CDR3 region has the DNA TGTGCCAGCAGCTCCCCCGTACAAGAAGCTAACTATGGCTACACCTTC. Translating it yields CASSSPVQEANYGYTF.

The chain couples TRBV27 to TRBJ2-5; unclear D gene. Trimming pared 4 bases from V and 7 bases from J, leaving 16 bases between. The CDR3 has 14 amino acids. The germline V gene encodes CDR1 MNHEY and CDR2 SMNVEV (reference sequence). CDR3 coding DNA: TGTGCCAGCAGTTCCGCCGGCCTAGTGGGGACCCAGTACTTC. This sequence encodes CASSSAGLVGTQYF.

In the case of this clonotype: This may stem from a read error, because a much larger clone lies one nucleotide away. The chain uses TRBV5-1 and TRBJ2-3; maybe TRBD2 (6 bases). V shed 2 bases and J shed 2 bases, with 9 bases lying between them. The CDR3 spans 14 residues. CDR1 and CDR2 from the germline V gene are SGHRS and YFSETQ. The CDR3 reads CASSFGDFTDTQYF. The CDR3, as DNA: TGCGCCAGCAGCTTTGGGGACTTCACAGATACGCAGTATTTT. The entire variable domain, with the rest obtained from reference TRBV5-1 and TRBJ2-3, is as follows: KAGVTQTPRYLIKTRGQQVTLSCSPISGHRSVSWYQQTPGQGLQFLFEYFSETQRNKGNFPGRFSGRQFSNSRSEMNVSTLELGDSALYLCASSFGDFTDTQYFGPGTRLTVL.

This clonotype has at least ten counts. This rearrangement joins TRBV5-1 to TRBJ2-1; 7 nucleotides agree with TRBD1. Germline-derived CDR1 and CDR2 are SGHRS and YFSETQ. The CDR3 loop spans 16 amino acids. Germline trimming cut 6 bases from V and 6 bases from J; bases unmatched to any gene: 15. In DNA, the CDR3 is TGCGCCAGCACCGTGAACCGGGACAGCGGATTCAATGAGCAGTTCTTC. It specifies CASTVNRDSGFNEQFF.

This clonotype was observed at least ten times. The chain uses TRBV27 and TRBJ2-1; the D gene is possibly TRBD1 (6 bases). There are 13 residues in the CDR3. Trimming left V 10 bases short and J 5 bases short, with 15 bases between. The germline V gene has CDR1 MNHEY and CDR2 SMNVEV (reference sequence). CDR3 nucleotides: TGTGCCACCTGGGGGCTCCCCAACAATGAGCAGTTCTTC. Amino acids: CATWGLPNNEQFF.

The gene calls are TRBV6-2 or TRBV6-3 and TRBJ2-7; perhaps D is TRBD1 or TRBD2 (6 bases each). V lost 7 bases and J 3 bases, leaving 22 bases between the germline ends. The CDR3 covers 16 residues. Germline CDR1 reads MNHEY; CDR2 reads SVGEGT. The CDR3 coding sequence is TGTGCCAGCACCCCCGGGGGCTCATTGGCTCTCTACGAGCAGTACGTC. Protein sequence: CASTPGGSLALYEQYV.

Many counts were recorded for this clonotype. The CDR3 coding sequence is TGTGCCAGCAGCCTCCTCTTGGATACGCAGTATTTT. This sequence encodes CASSLLLDTQYF. The chain recombines TRBV7-2 with TRBJ2-3; D unresolved. The CDR3 totals 12 residues. V lost 5 bases, J lost 6 bases, and 9 bases lay in between. The germline V gene encodes CDR1 SGHTA and CDR2 FQGNSA. Variable domain in full (rest from reference TRBV7-2 and TRBJ2-3): GAGVSQSPSNKVTEKGKDVELRCDPISGHTALYWYRQSLGQGLEFLIYFQGNSAPDKSGLPSDRFSAERTGGSVSTLTIQRTQQEDSAVYLCASSLLLDTQYFGPGTRLTVL.

This clonotype was observed a few times. The chain couples TRBV5-1 to TRBJ2-6; D unresolved. There are 17 residues in the CDR3. Deletions cut 0 bases from V and 0 bases from J, with 10 bases between. In germline, CDR1 is SGHRS, CDR2 YFSETQ. The chain's CDR3 is CASSLGPTTSGANVLTF. The CDR3 region has the DNA TGCGCCAGCAGCTTGGGACCTACTACCTCTGGGGCCAACGTCCTGACTTTC.